This T cell receptor (beta chain) was profiled in a study of PD-L1 blockade in urothelial cancer. Profiled with immunoSEQ multiplex PCR; TCRdb holds only in-frame clones, not every one. The table shows about 88,000 clones, with 90% occurring only once. Trimming took off 5 bases at V and 2 bases at J, with 12 bases between the two ends. The V gene's germline CDR1 is SEHNR and CDR2 FQNEAQ (reference sequence). This CDR3 has 14 residues. The receptor was derived from a man aged 55 to 69 with urothelial cancer. The chain recombines TRBV7-9 with TRBJ1-2; weak D call: TRBD1 (6 bases). The source was PBMCs, collected around atezolizumab (anti-PD-L1) treatment. The chain's CDR3 is CASSLGTSNYGYTF. The CDR3 bases are TGTGCCAGCAGCCTTGGGACATCCAACTATGGCTACACCTTC.